This T cell receptor (beta chain) was sequenced for a study of CD8 T cells in ankylosing spondylitis. The authors made TCR beta libraries by quantitative 5'-RACE with molecular barcodes. MiXCR, run by TCRdb on the 5' RACE reads, gives a single entry per CDR3 protein. This sample has about 220,000 distinct CDR3 sequences, with more than 9% found just once. Turning to this clonotype: As yet, its antigen is unknown.

Study-wide results and limits: Eight highly homologous variants formed a TCR beta motif that appeared characteristic of ankylosing spondylitis blood. Within matched ankylosing spondylitis synovial fluid, disease-linked clones were reportedly significantly enriched.

This CDR3 has 14 residues. The V and J ends lost 6 bases and 5 bases respectively, with 17 bases between them. The specimen sequenced was blood, either unsorted or a sorted T cell fraction (not recorded which). The receptor's source is a male donor with ankylosing spondylitis or in good health (not recorded which). V and J are TRBV12-3 or TRBV12-4 and TRBJ2-7, with D perhaps matching TRBD2 (5 bases). The CDR3 sequence: CASSNYSGIHEQYF. CDR3 nucleotide sequence: TGTGCCAGCAGCAATTACTCCGGGATCCACGAGCAGTACTTC.